Listed below are T cell receptor beta chains from one sample, sequenced in a study of CD8 T cells in ankylosing spondylitis. In TCRdb, the 5' RACE reads were re-called with MiXCR into one record per CDR3 protein. This sample carries approximately 150,000 distinct CDR3 sequences, 25% to 35% of them seen once, and the ten largest clones take over 5.5%. The sample consisted of synovial fluid, either unsorted or a sorted T cell fraction (not recorded which). The receptors originated from a male donor with ankylosing spondylitis. Both conserved end residues are part of each CDR3. The D gene is left open where the match is weak. Expanded clones get a size class; other rows say once, few or many, or leave the size out.

v_call: TRBV20-1; clone_size: -; j_call: TRBJ2-5; d_call: -; cdr3_aa: CSAGEREVTHTPKRQETQYF; cdr3_nt: TGCAGTGCTGGAGAGAGAGAAGTGACACACACCCCAAAGCGCCAAGAGACCCAGTACTTC
v_call: TRBV19; clone_size: -; j_call: TRBJ1-1; d_call: TRBD1; cdr3_aa: CGTGDTEAFF; cdr3_nt: TGTGGCACAGGGGACACTGAAGCTTTCTTT
v_call: TRBV7-2; clone_size: -; j_call: TRBJ2-7; d_call: -; cdr3_aa: CASRPGEKPSYEQYF; cdr3_nt: TGTGCCAGCAGGCCCGGGGAGAAACCCTCCTACGAGCAGTACTTC
v_call: TRBV12-3/TRBV12-4; clone_size: -; j_call: TRBJ2-2; d_call: -; cdr3_aa: CASVGRSNTGELFF; cdr3_nt: TGTGCCAGCGTAGGCAGGTCAAACACCGGGGAGCTGTTTTTT
v_call: TRBV10-3; clone_size: -; j_call: TRBJ1-2; d_call: -; cdr3_aa: CAISRRVDYGYTF; cdr3_nt: TGTGCCATCAGTCGCAGGGTCGACTATGGCTACACCTTC
v_call: TRBV5-1; clone_size: few; j_call: TRBJ2-2; d_call: -; cdr3_aa: CASSPSLLQNTGELFF; cdr3_nt: TGCGCCAGCAGCCCATCCTTACTCCAGAACACCGGGGAGCTGTTTTTT
v_call: TRBV3-1; clone_size: many; j_call: TRBJ2-2; d_call: TRBD2; cdr3_aa: CASSRTSPSTGELFF; cdr3_nt: TGTGCCAGCAGCCGGACTAGCCCTTCCACCGGGGAGCTGTTTTTT
v_call: TRBV20-1; clone_size: -; j_call: TRBJ2-7; d_call: TRBD2; cdr3_aa: CSATPSGSYHEQYF; cdr3_nt: TGCAGTGCTACACCTAGCGGGAGCTACCACGAGCAGTACTTC
v_call: TRBV7-8; clone_size: -; j_call: TRBJ2-7; d_call: -; cdr3_aa: CASSQEYEQYF; cdr3_nt: TGTGCCAGCAGCCAAGAGTACGAGCAGTACTTC
v_call: TRBV11-2; clone_size: -; j_call: TRBJ2-5; d_call: -; cdr3_aa: CASSLVRGSGETQYF; cdr3_nt: TGTGCCAGCAGCTTAGTACGGGGTAGTGGAGAGACCCAGTACTTC
v_call: TRBV7-9; clone_size: many; j_call: TRBJ2-3; d_call: TRBD2; cdr3_aa: CASSSGLAGVADTQYF; cdr3_nt: TGTGCCAGCAGCTCCGGACTAGCGGGGGTGGCAGATACGCAGTATTTT
v_call: TRBV12-3/TRBV12-4; clone_size: -; j_call: TRBJ1-2; d_call: -; cdr3_aa: CASSSQQPLGYGYTF; cdr3_nt: TGTGCCAGCAGTTCCCAACAACCCTTGGGTTATGGCTACACCTTC
v_call: TRBV29-1; clone_size: -; j_call: TRBJ2-3; d_call: -; cdr3_aa: CSVVFGRSTDTQYF; cdr3_nt: TGCAGCGTTGTATTCGGAAGGAGCACAGATACGCAGTATTTT
v_call: TRBV5-1; clone_size: few; j_call: TRBJ1-4; d_call: -; cdr3_aa: CASSLGPGDEKLFF; cdr3_nt: TGCGCCAGCAGCTTGGGGCCAGGAGATGAAAAACTGTTTTTT
v_call: TRBV6-1; clone_size: -; j_call: TRBJ2-1; d_call: -; cdr3_aa: CASTRAVSGNEQFF; cdr3_nt: TGTGCCAGCACTCGGGCGGTTTCGGGCAATGAGCAGTTCTTC
v_call: TRBV15; clone_size: many; j_call: TRBJ1-1; d_call: -; cdr3_aa: CATSSIGINTEAFF; cdr3_nt: TGTGCCACCAGCAGTATAGGGATCAACACTGAAGCTTTCTTT
v_call: TRBV6-2/TRBV6-3; clone_size: -; j_call: TRBJ2-5; d_call: TRBD2; cdr3_aa: CASSPGMGLAGVSGETQYF; cdr3_nt: TGTGCCAGCAGTCCCGGGATGGGACTAGCGGGAGTATCGGGAGAGACCCAGTACTTC
v_call: TRBV20-1; clone_size: -; j_call: TRBJ2-4; d_call: TRBD2; cdr3_aa: CSARDAASGLLQYF; cdr3_nt: TGCAGTGCTAGAGATGCGGCTAGCGGGCTACTTCAGTACTTC
v_call: TRBV4-1; clone_size: few; j_call: TRBJ2-5; d_call: -; cdr3_aa: CASSQSQVLGETQYF; cdr3_nt: TGCGCCAGCAGCCAGTCTCAGGTGCTCGGGGAGACCCAGTACTTC
v_call: TRBV18; clone_size: few; j_call: TRBJ1-4; d_call: -; cdr3_aa: CASSPDRPKLFF; cdr3_nt: TGTGCCAGCTCACCAGACAGACCAAAACTGTTTTTT
v_call: TRBV6-6; clone_size: few; j_call: TRBJ2-7; d_call: TRBD1; cdr3_aa: CAAGTGQTYEQYF; cdr3_nt: TGTGCCGCGGGGACAGGGCAAACCTACGAGCAGTACTTC
v_call: TRBV4-2; clone_size: many; j_call: TRBJ2-5; d_call: -; cdr3_aa: CASSQKGGETQYF; cdr3_nt: TGTGCCAGCAGCCAAAAGGGGGGAGAGACCCAGTACTTC
v_call: TRBV7-2; clone_size: once; j_call: TRBJ1-1; d_call: -; cdr3_aa: CASSSQGRITEAFF; cdr3_nt: TGTGCCAGCAGCTCACAGGGTAGGATCACTGAAGCTTTCTTT